These T cell receptor beta chains were read from a single sample in a study of blood T cell repertoires in COVID-19. TCRdb's table, derived via immunoSEQ multiplex PCR, lists solely in-frame clones and lacks some. The sample shows about 210,000 clones, 89% of them seen only once. The sequenced material came from PBMCs or T cells enriched from blood (not recorded which). The receptor set was obtained from a woman aged 18-29 years who had recovered from COVID-19. CDR3s include the opening cysteine and the closing phenylalanine or tryptophan. A D gene is named only where the DNA matches it firmly. Size is omitted from some rows. Given values are once, few, many or a class for expanded clones.

V gene	clone size	D gene	J gene	CDR3 protein	CDR3 DNA
TRBV5-6	-	-	TRBJ2-7	CASSLEGFRSYEQYF	TGTGCCAGCAGCTTGGAGGGGTTCCGCTCCTACGAGCAGTACTTC
TRBV2	-	TRBD1	TRBJ1-4	CASRDRGATNEKLFF	TGTGCCAGCCGGGACAGGGGAGCAACTAATGAAAAACTGTTTTTT
TRBV14	few	-	TRBJ1-2	CASSPVSRAILGYTF	TGTGCCAGCAGCCCAGTGAGCAGGGCTATACTCGGCTACACCTTC
TRBV3-1/TRBV3-2	-	TRBD2	TRBJ2-2	CASSFRGGANTGELFF	TGTGCCAGCAGCTTCCGCGGGGGGGCGAACACCGGGGAGCTGTTTTTT
TRBV5-6	medium-sized	TRBD1	TRBJ1-2	CASSLWGDSNYGYTF	TGTGCCAGCAGCTTGTGGGGGGACAGTAACTATGGCTACACCTTC
TRBV25-1	-	TRBD1	TRBJ1-4	CASSEHSDRFNEKLFF	TGTGCCAGCAGTGAACACTCGGACAGGTTTAATGAAAAACTGTTTTTT
TRBV5-1	once	TRBD1	TRBJ1-4	CASSSSGGIEEKLFF	TGCGCCAGCAGCTCTTCAGGGGGGATCGAAGAAAAACTGTTTTTT
TRBV4-1	once	-	TRBJ2-7	CASSLGTSTGYEQYF	TGCGCCAGCAGCCTGGGGACTTCTACTGGCTACGAGCAGTACTTC
TRBV6-1	-	TRBD1	TRBJ1-5	CASSERGQGGYQPQHF	TGTGCCAGCAGCGAACGAGGACAGGGCGGATATCAGCCCCAGCATTTT
TRBV14	-	-	TRBJ1-5	CASSQDVRQPQHF	TGTGCCAGCAGCCAAGACGTGAGGCAGCCCCAGCATTTT
TRBV28	-	TRBD2	TRBJ2-3	CASSQKRGASRDTQYF	TGTGCCAGCAGTCAGAAGCGGGGGGCCTCGCGAGATACGCAGTATTTT
TRBV2	-	-	TRBJ2-5	CASSGLTSQETQYF	TGTGCCAGCAGTGGACTTACCAGCCAAGAGACCCAGTACTTC
TRBV24-1	-	-	TRBJ1-1	CATSGQGIGDTEAFF	TGTGCCACCAGTGGCCAGGGAATTGGTGACACTGAAGCTTTCTTT
TRBV19	-	-	TRBJ1-6	CASRLGFGQSSYNSPLHF	TGTGCCAGCCGCCTAGGATTTGGACAAAGCTCCTATAATTCACCCCTCCACTTT
TRBV7-2	-	-	TRBJ2-5	CASSPGDSPETQYF	TGTGCCAGCAGCCCGGGGGACTCCCCAGAGACCCAGTACTTC
TRBV19	-	-	TRBJ1-5	CASSIERLNQPQHF	TGTGCCAGTAGTATAGAGCGGTTAAATCAGCCCCAGCATTTT
TRBV5-4	-	-	TRBJ2-5	CASSFMGGEETQYF	TGTGCCAGCAGCTTTATGGGGGGTGAAGAGACCCAGTACTTC
TRBV28	once	TRBD1	TRBJ1-1	CASSDRPRDRLNTEAFF	TGTGCCAGCAGTGACAGACCCCGGGACAGACTGAACACTGAAGCTTTCTTT
TRBV5-4	-	TRBD1	TRBJ1-6	CASSIGQGRSPLHF	TGTGCCAGCAGCATAGGACAGGGTAGGTCACCCCTCCACTTT
TRBV6-5	few	-	TRBJ1-3	CASGVGAGNTIYF	TGTGCCAGCGGAGTTGGCGCTGGAAACACCATATATTTT
TRBV2	once	TRBD1	TRBJ2-1	CASRGQGANNEQFF	TGTGCCAGCAGGGGACAGGGGGCTAACAATGAGCAGTTCTTC
TRBV28	few	-	TRBJ2-1	CASSWPSRNNEQFF	TGTGCCAGCAGCTGGCCGTCTCGAAACAATGAGCAGTTCTTC
TRBV28	-	-	TRBJ1-3	CASIGGAAGNTIYF	TGTGCCAGCATTGGAGGGGCAGCTGGAAACACCATATATTTT
TRBV12-3/TRBV12-4	-	-	TRBJ1-1	CASSFNRGTEAFF	TGTGCCAGCAGTTTTAATCGGGGCACTGAAGCTTTCTTT
TRBV9	-	TRBD1	TRBJ1-4	CASSVDSGGGNEKLFF	TGTGCCAGCAGCGTAGATTCAGGGGGTGGTAATGAAAAACTGTTTTTT
TRBV7-2	-	TRBD1	TRBJ1-2	CASSLGPGQGFQNGYTF	TGTGCCAGCAGCTTAGGTCCGGGACAGGGGTTTCAGAATGGCTACACCTTC
TRBV2	-	-	TRBJ2-1	CASRTTGGRSDEQFF	TGTGCCAGCAGGACTACCGGGGGGCGTAGCGATGAGCAGTTCTTC
TRBV7-9	-	-	TRBJ2-3	CASRRATDTQYF	TGTGCCAGCAGGAGGGCCACAGATACGCAGTATTTT
TRBV2	-	-	TRBJ1-3	CASSGLWYLGNTIYF	TGTGCCAGCAGTGGGCTGTGGTATCTCGGAAACACCATATATTTT
TRBV3-1/TRBV3-2	-	TRBD2	TRBJ2-7	CASSQDLIAGGAYEQYF	TGTGCCAGCAGCCAAGATCTGATAGCGGGGGGAGCCTACGAGCAGTACTTC
TRBV29-1	-	TRBD1	TRBJ2-1	CSAFLPGQGRREQFF	TGCAGCGCGTTTTTGCCGGGACAGGGCAGGCGTGAGCAGTTCTTC
TRBV5-6	few	-	TRBJ1-2	CASSLGQARSSYTF	TGTGCCAGCAGCTTGGGACAAGCCCGAAGTAGCTACACCTTC
TRBV4-1	-	-	TRBJ2-1	CASSLGGILVNEQFF	TGCGCCAGCAGCCTCGGGGGTATCTTGGTGAATGAGCAGTTCTTC
TRBV7-2	-	TRBD2	TRBJ2-3	CASSFGRADTQYF	TGTGCCAGCAGCTTCGGGAGGGCGGATACGCAGTATTTT
TRBV21-1	-	-	TRBJ1-4	CASSKGSSGHEKLFF	TGTGCCAGCAGCAAAGGATCCAGCGGACATGAAAAACTGTTTTTT
TRBV4-1	-	TRBD2	TRBJ2-5	CASSQGETSGGSGETQYF	TGCGCCAGCAGCCAAGGGGAGACTAGCGGGGGGTCAGGAGAGACCCAGTACTTC
TRBV6-5	-	TRBD1	TRBJ2-7	CASRGTGTYEQYF	TGTGCCAGCAGGGGGACAGGGACCTACGAGCAGTACTTC
TRBV3-1/TRBV3-2	-	-	TRBJ2-5	CASRPYGGQETQYF	TGTGCCAGCAGGCCCTACGGGGGCCAAGAGACCCAGTACTTC
TRBV30	-	-	TRBJ1-2	CAWIKTGRDYYGYTF	TGTGCCTGGATCAAGACAGGCCGTGACTACTATGGCTACACCTTC
TRBV6-5	-	TRBD1	TRBJ1-2	CASDRGANYGYTF	TGTGCCAGCGACAGGGGGGCTAACTATGGCTACACCTTC
TRBV28	-	-	TRBJ1-2	CASSTGFGYTF	TGTGCCAGCAGTACAGGGTTTGGCTACACCTTC
TRBV28	-	TRBD1	TRBJ1-2	CASSFGDSYYGYTF	TGTGCCAGCAGTTTTGGGGACAGCTACTATGGCTACACCTTC
TRBV5-1	-	TRBD2	TRBJ2-2	CASTKRGKNTGELFF	TGCGCCAGCACCAAGCGGGGGAAGAACACCGGGGAGCTGTTTTTT
TRBV12-2	-	-	TRBJ2-1	CASRLVRLAGEQFF	TGTGCAAGTCGCTTAGTCCGACTAGCGGGAGAGCAGTTCTTC
TRBV5-6	-	-	TRBJ1-2	CASSYRGIGRHGYTF	TGTGCCAGCAGCTACCGGGGTATTGGTAGACATGGCTACACCTTC
TRBV2	once	-	TRBJ2-3	CASSSGSGDTQYF	TGTGCCAGCAGTAGCGGGTCAGGAGATACGCAGTATTTT
TRBV2	-	-	TRBJ2-3	CASSHDRLTSTDTQYF	TGTGCCAGCAGCCACGACAGATTAACTAGCACAGATACGCAGTATTTT
TRBV5-8	-	TRBD1	TRBJ2-3	CASSSRGTGGKTDTQYF	TGTGCCAGCAGCTCCCGGGGGACAGGGGGTAAAACAGATACGCAGTATTTT
TRBV5-6	-	-	TRBJ1-5	CASRVQKTKAGNQPQHF	TGTGCCAGCAGGGTACAGAAAACAAAGGCAGGCAATCAGCCCCAGCATTTT
TRBV30	-	-	TRBJ1-5	CAWSGGRNQPQHF	TGTGCCTGGAGTGGGGGGAGGAATCAGCCCCAGCATTTT
TRBV9	-	-	TRBJ1-3	CASSVEPGSSGNTIYF	TGTGCCAGCAGCGTAGAGCCGGGGAGCTCTGGAAACACCATATATTTT
TRBV28	-	TRBD2	TRBJ2-5	CASVPKPSGGVQETQYF	TGTGCCAGCGTCCCTAAACCCAGCGGGGGGGTCCAAGAGACCCAGTACTTC
TRBV11-2	-	TRBD1	TRBJ1-2	CASSLGGDRVRGYTF	TGTGCCAGCAGCCTCGGGGGGGACAGGGTGAGGGGCTACACCTTC
TRBV6-1	few	TRBD1	TRBJ2-1	CASSDSGTGGDEQFF	TGTGCCAGCAGTGATTCTGGGACAGGGGGGGATGAGCAGTTCTTC
TRBV15	few	-	TRBJ1-2	CATSRVPGGPGLGYTF	TGTGCCACCAGCAGAGTTCCTGGAGGACCAGGACTTGGCTACACCTTC
TRBV18	once	TRBD1	TRBJ1-5	CASSSETGGNQPQHF	TGTGCCAGCTCATCTGAAACAGGGGGCAATCAGCCCCAGCATTTT
TRBV3-1/TRBV3-2	-	-	TRBJ1-4	CASSKTELRNEKLFF	TGTGCCAGCAGCAAAACGGAACTGCGGAACGAAAAACTGTTTTTT